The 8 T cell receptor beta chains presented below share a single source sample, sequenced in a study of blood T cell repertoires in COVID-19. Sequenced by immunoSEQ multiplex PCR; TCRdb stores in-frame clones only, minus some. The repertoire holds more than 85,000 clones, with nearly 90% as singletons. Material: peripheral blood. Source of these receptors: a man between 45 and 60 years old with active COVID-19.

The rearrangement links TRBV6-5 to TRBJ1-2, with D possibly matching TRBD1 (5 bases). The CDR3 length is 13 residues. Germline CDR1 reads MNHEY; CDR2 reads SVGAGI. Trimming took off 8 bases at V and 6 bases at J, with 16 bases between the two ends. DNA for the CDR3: TGTGCCAGCGAGGTCAGGGTATCCCATGGCTACACCTTC. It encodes CASEVRVSHGYTF.

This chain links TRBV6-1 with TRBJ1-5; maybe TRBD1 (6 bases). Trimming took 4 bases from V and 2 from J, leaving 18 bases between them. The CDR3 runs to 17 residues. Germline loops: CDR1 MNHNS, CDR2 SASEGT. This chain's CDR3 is CASSGLQGRGGNQPQHF. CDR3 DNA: TGTGCCAGCAGTGGTTTACAGGGACGGGGGGGCAATCAGCCCCAGCATTTT.

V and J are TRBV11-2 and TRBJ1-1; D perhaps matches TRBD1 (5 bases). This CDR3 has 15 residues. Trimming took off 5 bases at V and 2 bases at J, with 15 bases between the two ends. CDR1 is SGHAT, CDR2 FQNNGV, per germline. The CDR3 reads CASSHPWGGNTEAFF. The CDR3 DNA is TGTGCCAGCAGCCACCCATGGGGCGGTAACACTGAAGCTTTCTTT. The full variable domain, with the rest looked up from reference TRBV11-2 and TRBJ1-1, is EAGVAQSPRYKIIEKRQSVAFWCNPISGHATLYWYQQILGQGPKLLIQFQNNGVVDDSQLPKDRFSAERLKGVDSTLKIQPAKLEDSAVYLCASSHPWGGNTEAFFGQGTRLTVV.

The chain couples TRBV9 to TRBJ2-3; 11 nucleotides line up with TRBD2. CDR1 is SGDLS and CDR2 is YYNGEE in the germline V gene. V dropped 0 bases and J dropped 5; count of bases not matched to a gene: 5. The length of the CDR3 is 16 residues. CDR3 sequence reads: CASSVGLAGGRDTQYF. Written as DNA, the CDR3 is TGTGCCAGCAGCGTAGGTCTAGCGGGGGGTAGAGATACGCAGTATTTT.

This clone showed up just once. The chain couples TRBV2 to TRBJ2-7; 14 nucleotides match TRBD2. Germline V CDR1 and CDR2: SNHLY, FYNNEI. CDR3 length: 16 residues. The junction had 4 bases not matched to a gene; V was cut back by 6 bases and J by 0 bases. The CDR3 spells CASRRLAGGPSYEQYF. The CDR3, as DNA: TGTGCCAGCAGGCGACTAGCGGGGGGGCCCTCCTACGAGCAGTACTTC.

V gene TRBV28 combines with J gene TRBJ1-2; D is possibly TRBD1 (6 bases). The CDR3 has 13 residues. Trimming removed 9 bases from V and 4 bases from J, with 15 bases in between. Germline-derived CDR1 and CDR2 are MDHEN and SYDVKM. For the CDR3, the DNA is TGTGCCAGTACCTGGGGGCTCGGCTATGGCTACACCTTC. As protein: CASTWGLGYGYTF.

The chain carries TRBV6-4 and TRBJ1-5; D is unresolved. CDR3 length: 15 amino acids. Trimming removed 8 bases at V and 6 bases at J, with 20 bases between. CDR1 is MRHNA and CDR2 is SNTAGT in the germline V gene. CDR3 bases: TGTGCCAGCTGGCATCAAGACATAATCGGTCAGCCCCAGCATTTT. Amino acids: CASWHQDIIGQPQHF.

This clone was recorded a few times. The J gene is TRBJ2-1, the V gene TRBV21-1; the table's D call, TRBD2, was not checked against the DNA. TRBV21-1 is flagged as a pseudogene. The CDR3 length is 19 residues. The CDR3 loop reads CASSKRSTSGESSYNEQFF. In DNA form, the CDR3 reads TGTGCCAGCAGCAAAAGGTCAACTAGCGGGGAGAGCTCCTACAATGAGCAGTTCTTC.